In its sample, the clone carrying this TCR beta chain was seen a few times. This specimen comes from a study of CD8+ T cells in alopecia areata. As to treatment: oral pan-JAK inhibitor, 5-10 mg twice daily. Lesional scalp punch biopsies and peripheral blood were collected from alopecia areata patients. Sequencing used cDNA as its template, made by extracting RNA and reverse transcribing it. The protocol was immunoSEQ multiplex PCR, while the TCRdb copy is restricted to in-frame clones and leaves out a portion. The sample yields about 200,000 clones, about three fifths seen once. The CDR3 loop spans 15 amino acids. Per the germline V gene, CDR1 is KGHSH and CDR2 is LQKENI. V shed 0 bases and J shed 3 bases, with 12 bases lying between them.

The origin of this receptor is a human donor with alopecia areata. Source: CD4+ T cells sorted from blood, taken at week 24, from a patient treated with tofacitinib. The chain has TRBV18 and TRBJ2-7, with D tentatively TRBD2 (5 bases). CDR3 sequence: CASSPPSGESYEQYF. Written as DNA, the CDR3 is TGTGCCAGCTCACCACCATCTGGGGAGAGCTACGAGCAGTACTTC.